This T cell receptor (beta chain) is drawn from a study of human T cells and chemical hapten exposure. Study findings and constraints: Positively correlated with patch test score were the counts of PT1 expanded TCRs.

TCRdb re-called the RACE reads with MiXCR, one entry per CDR3 protein. In the table there are 45,000 to 60,000 distinct CDR3 sequences, 9% to 9.5% of which are singletons. Sample time point: patch test 1, 2 weeks after DPC sensitization. Treatment given: therapeutic diphenylcyclopropenone sensitization with weekly scalp DPC. Suited to DPC and affected by alopecia, the donors ranged from 18 to 70 years old. The CDR3 runs to 15 residues. The V gene's germline CDR1 is SGHKS and CDR2 YYEKEE (reference sequence). Trimming stripped 3 bases from V and 0 bases from J, with 10 bases between. This clonotype was recorded at least ten times. The target antigen is unknown.

The source was whole blood, collected in connection with sensitization to the hapten diphenylcyclopropenone (DPC). This sequence joins TRBV5-5 and TRBJ1-5, with unresolved D. This TCR came from a woman aged 40 to 49 with alopecia areata. Some clones in this sample may be carry-over from other donors' samples. The CDR3 region has the DNA TGTGCCAGCAGCTCAAAGCCGTATAGCAATCAGCCCCAGCATTTT. Translating it yields CASSSKPYSNQPQHF.